What follows are 8 T cell receptor beta chains derived from one specimen sequenced in a study of cytomegalovirus exposure and HLA in healthy donors. Some clones are missing from TCRdb's copy, which holds only in-frame ones; the method was immunoSEQ multiplex PCR. This sample yields roughly 150,000 clones, of which roughly 90% are seen a single time; 0.6% to 0.8% belongs to the top ten. Sequencing was done on a sample of PBMCs. Source of these receptors: a man younger than 35 in good health and CMV-seronegative.

The chain uses TRBV30 and TRBJ2-1; 9 bases are a match to TRBD2. Germline V gene lookup returns CDR1 GTSNPN and CDR2 SVGIG (reference sequence). The V and J ends lost 3 bases and 2 bases, in that order; junction bases with no gene match: 8. This CDR3 contains 16 residues. The CDR3 sequence is CAWRPHGGGAYNEQFF. DNA for the CDR3: TGTGCCTGGAGACCCCACGGCGGGGGGGCCTACAATGAGCAGTTCTTC.

The V gene is TRBV9, the J gene TRBJ1-1, with D perhaps TRBD1 (5 bases). Per the germline V gene, CDR1 is SGDLS and CDR2 is YYNGEE. The CDR3 contains 13 residues. V lost 3 bases and J lost 4, with 10 bases in between. CDR3 protein: CASSADSRTEAFF. CDR3 bases: TGTGCCAGCAGCGCCGACAGTCGCACTGAAGCTTTCTTT.

V and J are TRBV10-3 and TRBJ2-7; D is perhaps TRBD2 (6 bases). Looked up from germline, CDR1 is ENHRY and CDR2 is SYGVKD. The CDR3 covers 13 residues. V was pared by 4 bases and J by 3 bases, with 10 bases between. In DNA form, the CDR3 reads TGTGCCATCAGTGGGGGGGTAGGCTACGAGCAGTACGTC. This sequence encodes CAISGGVGYEQYV.

The genes are TRBV6-6 and TRBJ2-7; 12 bases agree with TRBD1. Germline V gives CDR1 MNHNY, CDR2 SVGAGI (reference sequence). V shed 2 bases, J shed 6 bases, and the junction held 2 bases outside the gene matches. The CDR3 sequence is 14 residues long. CDR3 DNA sequence: TGTGCCAGCAGTTACAGGGACAGGGGGCTCGAGCAGTACTTC. Its translation is CASSYRDRGLEQYF.

CDR3 residues: CASSRPGQGAWYEQYV. CDR3 DNA: TGTGCCAGCAGCCGACCGGGACAGGGGGCATGGTACGAGCAGTACGTC. The chain links TRBV7-9 to TRBJ2-7, with 12 bases fitting TRBD1. The CDR3 runs to 16 residues. Looked up from germline, CDR1 is SEHNR and CDR2 is FQNEAQ (reference sequence). The J segment lost 4 bases and the V segment lost 5 bases, leaving 9 bases of the junction unmatched.

This chain uses TRBV6-5 with TRBJ2-3; D is unresolved. The germline V and J ends were trimmed by 5 bases and 6 bases, with 9 bases remaining between them. CDR1 is MNHEY and CDR2 is SVGAGI in the germline V gene. The CDR3 sequence is 12 residues long. CDR3 nucleotide sequence: TGTGCCAGCAGTGGGCTTGGGGATACGCAGTATTTT. Encoded protein: CASSGLGDTQYF.

The chain is built from TRBV5-1 and TRBJ1-5; D is uncertain. CDR3 length: 15 residues. Trimming removed 4 bases from V and 7 bases from J, with 18 bases in between. Germline values: CDR1 SGHRS, CDR2 YFSETQ. The CDR3 sequence: CASSPRQRVVQPQHF. CDR3 sequence (DNA): TGCGCCAGCAGCCCCCGGCAGAGGGTAGTACAGCCCCAGCATTTT.

V gene TRBV27 combines with J gene TRBJ2-7; 9 bases map to TRBD1. V was clipped by 6 bases and J by 1 base; unmatched bases: 13. Germline V CDR1 and CDR2: MNHEY, SMNVEV (reference sequence). CDR3 length: 17 residues. The chain's CDR3 is CASRATGTGTLSYEQYF. DNA for the CDR3: TGTGCCAGCAGGGCTACCGGGACAGGGACCCTATCCTACGAGCAGTACTTC.